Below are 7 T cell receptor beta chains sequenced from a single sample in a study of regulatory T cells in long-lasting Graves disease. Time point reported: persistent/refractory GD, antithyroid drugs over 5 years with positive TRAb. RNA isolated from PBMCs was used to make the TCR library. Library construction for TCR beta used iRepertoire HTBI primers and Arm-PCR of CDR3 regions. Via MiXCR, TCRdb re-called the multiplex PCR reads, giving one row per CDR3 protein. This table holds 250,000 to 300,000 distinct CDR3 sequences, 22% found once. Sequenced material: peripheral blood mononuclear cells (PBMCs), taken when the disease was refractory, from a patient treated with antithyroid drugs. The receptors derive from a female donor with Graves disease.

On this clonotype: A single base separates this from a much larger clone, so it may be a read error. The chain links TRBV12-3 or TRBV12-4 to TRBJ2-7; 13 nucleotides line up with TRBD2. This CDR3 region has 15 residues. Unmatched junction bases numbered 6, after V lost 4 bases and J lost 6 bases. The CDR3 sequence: CASSSGLAGVSEQYF. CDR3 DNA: TGTGCCAGCAGTTCCGGACTAGCGGGAGTCTCCGAGCAGTACTTC.

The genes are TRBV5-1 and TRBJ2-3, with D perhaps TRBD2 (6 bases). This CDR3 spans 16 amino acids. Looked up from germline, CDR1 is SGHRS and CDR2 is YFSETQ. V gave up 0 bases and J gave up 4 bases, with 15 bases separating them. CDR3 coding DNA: TGCGCCAGCAGCTTGGAGGCGTCCCCGGGGGCAGATACGCAGTATTTT. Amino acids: CASSLEASPGADTQYF.

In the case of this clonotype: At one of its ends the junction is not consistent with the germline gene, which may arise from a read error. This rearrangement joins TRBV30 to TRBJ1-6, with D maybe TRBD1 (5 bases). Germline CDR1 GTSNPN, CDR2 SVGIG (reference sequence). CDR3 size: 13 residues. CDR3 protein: CVWRIQGNSPLHF. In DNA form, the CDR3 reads TGTGTCTGGAGAATTCAGGGTAATTCACCCCTCCACTTT.

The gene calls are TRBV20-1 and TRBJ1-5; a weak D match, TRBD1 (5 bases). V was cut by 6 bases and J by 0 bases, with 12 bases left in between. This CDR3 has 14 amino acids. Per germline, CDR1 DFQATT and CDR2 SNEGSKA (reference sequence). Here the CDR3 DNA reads TGCAGTGCCCCAGACAGTTATAGCAATCAGCCCCAGCATTTT. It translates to CSAPDSYSNQPQHF.

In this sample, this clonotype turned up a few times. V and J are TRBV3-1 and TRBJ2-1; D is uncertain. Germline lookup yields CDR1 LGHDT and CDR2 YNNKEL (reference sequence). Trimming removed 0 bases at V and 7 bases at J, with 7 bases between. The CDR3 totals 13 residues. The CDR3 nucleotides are TGTGCCAGCAGCCAAGACCTGTGGAATGAGCAGTTCTTC. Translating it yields CASSQDLWNEQFF.

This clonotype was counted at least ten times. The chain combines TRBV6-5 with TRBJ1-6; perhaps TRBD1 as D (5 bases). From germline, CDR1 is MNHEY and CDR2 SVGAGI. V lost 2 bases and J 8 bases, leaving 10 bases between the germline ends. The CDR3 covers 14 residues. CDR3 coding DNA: TGTGCCAGCAGTTACGGGACGTGGGATTCACCCCTCCACTTT. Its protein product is CASSYGTWDSPLHF.

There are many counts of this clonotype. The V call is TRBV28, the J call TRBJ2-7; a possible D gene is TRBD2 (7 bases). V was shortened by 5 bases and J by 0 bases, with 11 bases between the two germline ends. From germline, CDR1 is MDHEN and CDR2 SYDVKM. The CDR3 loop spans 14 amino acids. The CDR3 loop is CASSLGGASYEQYF. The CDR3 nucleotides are TGTGCCAGCAGTCTGGGGGGGGCCTCCTACGAGCAGTACTTC.